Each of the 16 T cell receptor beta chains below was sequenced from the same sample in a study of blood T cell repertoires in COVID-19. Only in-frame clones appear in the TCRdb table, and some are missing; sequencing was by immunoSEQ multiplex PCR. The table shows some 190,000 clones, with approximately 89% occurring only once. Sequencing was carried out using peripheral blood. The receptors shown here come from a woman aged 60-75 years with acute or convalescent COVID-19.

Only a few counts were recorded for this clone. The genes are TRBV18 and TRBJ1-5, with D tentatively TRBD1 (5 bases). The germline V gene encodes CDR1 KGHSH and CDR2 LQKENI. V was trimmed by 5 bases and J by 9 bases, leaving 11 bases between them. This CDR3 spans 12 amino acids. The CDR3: CASSTGPRPQHF. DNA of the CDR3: TGTGCCAGCTCAACAGGACCCAGGCCCCAGCATTTT. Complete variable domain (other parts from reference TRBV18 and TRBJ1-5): NAGVMQNPRHLVRRRGQEARLRCSPMKGHSHVYWYRQLPEEGLKFMVYLQKENIIDESGMPKERFSAEFPKEGPSILRIQQVVRGDSAAYFCASSTGPRPQHFGDGTRLSIL.

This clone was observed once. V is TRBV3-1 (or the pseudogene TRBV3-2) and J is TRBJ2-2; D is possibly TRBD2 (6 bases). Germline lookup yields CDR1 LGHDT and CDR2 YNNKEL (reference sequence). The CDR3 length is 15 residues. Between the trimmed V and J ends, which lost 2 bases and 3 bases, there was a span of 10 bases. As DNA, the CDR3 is TGTGCCAGCAGCCAATCGGGAGTTGACACCGGGGAGCTGTTTTTT. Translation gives CASSQSGVDTGELFF.

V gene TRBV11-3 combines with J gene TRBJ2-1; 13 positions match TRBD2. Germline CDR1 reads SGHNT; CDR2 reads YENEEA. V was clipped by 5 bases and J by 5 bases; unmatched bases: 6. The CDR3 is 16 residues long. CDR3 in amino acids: CASSLQGTSGNNEQFF. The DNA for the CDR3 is TGTGCCAGCAGCCTTCAAGGGACTAGCGGGAACAATGAGCAGTTCTTC.

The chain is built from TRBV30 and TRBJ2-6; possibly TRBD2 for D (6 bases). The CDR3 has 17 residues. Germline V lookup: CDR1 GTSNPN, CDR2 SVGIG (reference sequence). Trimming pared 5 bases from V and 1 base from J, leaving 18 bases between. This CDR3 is CAWGGGGSPSGANVLTF. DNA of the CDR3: TGTGCCTGGGGGGGAGGCGGGTCCCCTTCTGGGGCCAACGTCCTGACTTTC.

CDR3 amino acids: CASSERSQPQHF. The CDR3, as DNA: TGTGCCAGCAGTGAACGGAGTCAGCCCCAGCATTTT. The J gene is TRBJ1-5, the V gene TRBV6-1; D unresolved. Germline V CDR1 and CDR2: MNHNS, SASEGT. V lost 2 bases to trimming and J lost 6 bases, with 5 bases between them. The CDR3 is 12 residues long.

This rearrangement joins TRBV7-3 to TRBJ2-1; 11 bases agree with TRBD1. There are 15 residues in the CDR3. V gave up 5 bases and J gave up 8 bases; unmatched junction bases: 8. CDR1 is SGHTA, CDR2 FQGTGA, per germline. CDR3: CASSPGQGALDEQFF. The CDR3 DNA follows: TGTGCCAGCAGCCCCGGACAGGGGGCTTTGGATGAGCAGTTCTTC.

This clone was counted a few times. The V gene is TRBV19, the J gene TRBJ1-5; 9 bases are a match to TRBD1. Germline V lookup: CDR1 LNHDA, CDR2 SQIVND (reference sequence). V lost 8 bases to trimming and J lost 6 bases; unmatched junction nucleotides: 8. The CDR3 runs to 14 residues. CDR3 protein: CASADRGKVQPQHF. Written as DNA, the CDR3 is TGTGCCAGTGCGGACAGGGGAAAGGTTCAGCCCCAGCATTTT. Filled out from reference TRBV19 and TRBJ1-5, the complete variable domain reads DGGITQSPKYLFRKEGQNVTLSCEQNLNHDAMYWYRQDPGQGLRLIYYSQIVNDFQKGDIAEGYSVSREKKESFPLTVTSAQKNPTAFYLCASADRGKVQPQHFGDGTRLSIL.

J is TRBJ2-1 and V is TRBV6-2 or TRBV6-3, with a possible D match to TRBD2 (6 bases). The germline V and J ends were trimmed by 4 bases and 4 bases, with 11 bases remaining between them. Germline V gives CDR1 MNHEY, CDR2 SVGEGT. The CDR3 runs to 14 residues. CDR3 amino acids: CASSSRDSYNEQFF. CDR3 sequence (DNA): TGTGCCAGCAGTTCCCGGGACTCTTACAATGAGCAGTTCTTC.

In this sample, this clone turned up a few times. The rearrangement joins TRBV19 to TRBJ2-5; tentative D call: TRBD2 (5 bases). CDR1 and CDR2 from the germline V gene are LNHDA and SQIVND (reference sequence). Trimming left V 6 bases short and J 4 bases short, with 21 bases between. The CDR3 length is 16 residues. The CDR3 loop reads CASRAGTVGVGETQYF. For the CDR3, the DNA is TGTGCCAGTAGAGCCGGTACAGTCGGGGTCGGAGAGACCCAGTACTTC.

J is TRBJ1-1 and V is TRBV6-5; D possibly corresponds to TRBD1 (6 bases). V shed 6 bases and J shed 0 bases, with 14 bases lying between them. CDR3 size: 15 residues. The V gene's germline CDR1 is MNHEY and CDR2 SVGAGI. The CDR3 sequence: CASRERTALNTEAFF. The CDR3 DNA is TGTGCCAGCAGAGAGCGGACAGCCCTGAACACTGAAGCTTTCTTT.

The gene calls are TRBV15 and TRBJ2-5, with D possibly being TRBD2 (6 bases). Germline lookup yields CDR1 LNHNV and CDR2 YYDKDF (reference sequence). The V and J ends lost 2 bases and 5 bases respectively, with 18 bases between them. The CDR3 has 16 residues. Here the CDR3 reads CATSRLGGGMEETQYF. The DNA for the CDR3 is TGTGCCACCAGCAGATTAGGTGGGGGGATGGAGGAGACCCAGTACTTC.

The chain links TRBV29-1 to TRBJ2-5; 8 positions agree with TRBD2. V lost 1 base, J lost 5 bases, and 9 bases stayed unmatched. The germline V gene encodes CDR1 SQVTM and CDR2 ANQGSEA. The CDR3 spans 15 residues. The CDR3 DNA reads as TGCAGCGTTGAAGTCCTAGGGACTAGTCGTGAGACCCAGTACTTC. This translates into CSVEVLGTSRETQYF.

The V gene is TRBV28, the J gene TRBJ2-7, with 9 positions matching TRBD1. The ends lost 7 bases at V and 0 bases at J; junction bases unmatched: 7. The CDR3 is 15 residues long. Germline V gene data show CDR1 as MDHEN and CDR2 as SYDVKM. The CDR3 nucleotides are TGTGCCAGCACCCCACCGGGACAGGGCTCCTACGAGCAGTACTTC. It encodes CASTPPGQGSYEQYF.

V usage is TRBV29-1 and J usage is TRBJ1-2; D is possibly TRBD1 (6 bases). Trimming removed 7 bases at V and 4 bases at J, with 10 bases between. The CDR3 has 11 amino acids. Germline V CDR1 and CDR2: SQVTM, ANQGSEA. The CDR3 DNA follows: TGCAGCGGCGAACAGGGCTATGGCTACACCTTC. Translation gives CSGEQGYGYTF. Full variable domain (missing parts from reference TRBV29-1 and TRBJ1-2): SAVISQKPSRDICQRGTSLTIQCQVDSQVTMMFWYRQQPGQSLTLIATANQGSEATYESGFVIDKFPISRPNLTFSTLTVSNMSPEDSSIYLCSGEQGYGYTFGSGTRLTVV.

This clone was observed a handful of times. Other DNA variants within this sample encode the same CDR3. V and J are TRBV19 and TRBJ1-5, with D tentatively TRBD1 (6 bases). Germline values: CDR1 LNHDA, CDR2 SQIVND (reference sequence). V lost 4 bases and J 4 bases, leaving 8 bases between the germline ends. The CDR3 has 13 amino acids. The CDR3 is CASSKQGNQPQHF. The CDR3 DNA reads TGTGCCAGTAGTAAGCAGGGGAATCAGCCCCAGCATTTT.

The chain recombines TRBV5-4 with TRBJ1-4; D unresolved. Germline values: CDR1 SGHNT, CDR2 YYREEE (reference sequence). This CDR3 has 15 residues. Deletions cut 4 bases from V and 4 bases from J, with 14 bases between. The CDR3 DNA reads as TGTGCCAGCAGCGACGGCGGGCTCAGTAATGAAAAACTGTTTTTT. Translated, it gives CASSDGGLSNEKLFF.